The text below deals with one T cell receptor (beta chain). This sample stems from a study of T cell changes during pregnancy in multiple sclerosis. V lost 11 bases and J lost 4, with 9 bases in between. The CDR3 is 11 residues long. Germline V lookup: CDR1 ENHRY, CDR2 SYGVKD. The data were produced by immunoSEQ multiplex PCR, yet TCRdb's version contains in-frame clones alone and is incomplete. The sample records about 64,000 clones, approximately 90% being singletons. The chain links TRBV10-3 to TRBJ1-3; D uncertain. The source material was peripheral blood, sampled in the second trimester of pregnancy. This receptor was taken from a female donor with multiple sclerosis, enrolled in a pregnancy study. The CDR3: CAVDTGNTIYF. CDR3 coding DNA: TGTGCCGTCGACACCGGAAACACCATATATTTT.